This is a list of T cell receptor beta chains from one sample in a study of cytomegalovirus exposure and HLA in healthy donors. Generated by immunoSEQ multiplex PCR, the TCRdb table keeps only in-frame clones and is missing some. This table has approximately 110,000 clones, less than 80% appearing once. Input material: PBMCs. Every receptor here comes from a man aged 25 to 40 in good health and CMV-seropositive. CDR3s include the opening cysteine and the closing phenylalanine or tryptophan. Each record gives: V gene, clone size, J gene, D gene, CDR3 DNA, CDR3 protein. A D gene is named only where the DNA matches it firmly. The size entry is marked missing in some rows and otherwise reads once, few, many or a size class.

v_gene: TRBV7-9
abundance: .
j_gene: TRBJ1-1
d_gene: TRBD1
CDR3nt: TGTTCCATCCTTTTATGGGACAGCACGTTCTTT
CDR3aa: CSILLWDSTFF

v_gene: TRBV5-1
abundance: .
j_gene: TRBJ2-5
d_gene: TRBD2
CDR3nt: TGCGCCAGCAGCTTGGGCCTACTAGCGGGGGAAGAGACCCAGTACTTC
CDR3aa: CASSLGLLAGEETQYF

v_gene: TRBV12-5
abundance: few
j_gene: TRBJ2-3
d_gene: TRBD2
CDR3nt: TGTGCTAGTGGTCGCATAGCGGGGGGGGCCCCAGATACGCAGTATTTT
CDR3aa: CASGRIAGGAPDTQYF

v_gene: TRBV6-4
abundance: few
j_gene: TRBJ1-3
d_gene: .
CDR3nt: TGTGCCAGCAGTCCGGAGGCGGATCCTGGAAACACCATATATTTT
CDR3aa: CASSPEADPGNTIYF

v_gene: TRBV7-8
abundance: .
j_gene: TRBJ2-7
d_gene: TRBD2
CDR3nt: TGTGCCAGCAGCTTTCTCGGGGGGGCCTACGAGCAGTACTTC
CDR3aa: CASSFLGGAYEQYF

v_gene: TRBV7-9
abundance: .
j_gene: TRBJ2-2
d_gene: .
CDR3nt: TGTGCCAGCTCCGTGCAGGTCACCGGGGAGCTGTTTTTT
CDR3aa: CASSVQVTGELFF

v_gene: TRBV7-2
abundance: few
j_gene: TRBJ1-6
d_gene: TRBD1
CDR3nt: TGTGCCAGCAGCTTCCCCATCGGACAGGGGGCTAATTCACCCCTCCACTTT
CDR3aa: CASSFPIGQGANSPLHF

v_gene: TRBV7-9
abundance: few
j_gene: TRBJ1-2
d_gene: TRBD1
CDR3nt: TGTGCCAGCAGATTAACAGGGACAGGTCTTGCTAACTATGGCTACACCTTC
CDR3aa: CASRLTGTGLANYGYTF

v_gene: TRBV6-4
abundance: few
j_gene: TRBJ2-3
d_gene: .
CDR3nt: TGTGCCAGCAGTCCCCGAGGGGGGGAGACAGATACGCAGTATTTT
CDR3aa: CASSPRGGETDTQYF

v_gene: TRBV4-2
abundance: .
j_gene: TRBJ1-5
d_gene: .
CDR3nt: TGTGCCAGCAGCCACCCCGGGGGCAATCAGCCCCAGCATTTT
CDR3aa: CASSHPGGNQPQHF

v_gene: TRBV6-5
abundance: .
j_gene: TRBJ2-3
d_gene: TRBD1
CDR3nt: TGTGCCAGCTACCAAGGACAGGGTATCTACACGCAGTATTTT
CDR3aa: CASYQGQGIYTQYF

v_gene: TRBV4-2
abundance: few
j_gene: TRBJ2-7
d_gene: TRBD2
CDR3nt: TGTGCCAGCAGCCAAGAAACGGGACTAACCTACGAGCAGTACTTC
CDR3aa: CASSQETGLTYEQYF

v_gene: TRBV5-4
abundance: few
j_gene: TRBJ2-1
d_gene: TRBD2
CDR3nt: TGTGCCAGCAGCTTGGGTGGCGGGGGGTACAATGAGCAGTTCTTC
CDR3aa: CASSLGGGGYNEQFF

v_gene: TRBV5-1
abundance: once
j_gene: TRBJ1-1
d_gene: .
CDR3nt: TGCGCCAGCGCGGGGCAGGGCTCTGAAGCTTTCTTT
CDR3aa: CASAGQGSEAFF

v_gene: TRBV7-9
abundance: .
j_gene: TRBJ1-1
d_gene: .
CDR3nt: TGTGCCAGCAGCCCCCTGGACAGCTGGGGCACTGAAGCTTTCTTT
CDR3aa: CASSPLDSWGTEAFF

v_gene: TRBV4-1
abundance: once
j_gene: TRBJ2-2
d_gene: TRBD1
CDR3nt: TGCGCCAGCAGCCAAGATGCAGGGGGCAGGACCGGGGAGCTGTTTTTT
CDR3aa: CASSQDAGGRTGELFF

v_gene: TRBV5-1
abundance: .
j_gene: TRBJ2-7
d_gene: TRBD1
CDR3nt: TGCGCCAGCAGCTTACAGGGGCCGGCCTACGAGCAGTACTTC
CDR3aa: CASSLQGPAYEQYF

v_gene: TRBV4-1
abundance: .
j_gene: TRBJ2-7
d_gene: TRBD2
CDR3nt: TGCGCCAGCAGCCAGGGACTAGCGGGGGGCCTCTCCGAGCAGTACTTC
CDR3aa: CASSQGLAGGLSEQYF

v_gene: TRBV15
abundance: .
j_gene: TRBJ2-5
d_gene: .
CDR3nt: TGTGCCACTAAAACGGCTCCTAGTGTTATGGAGACCCAGTACTTC
CDR3aa: CATKTAPSVMETQYF

v_gene: TRBV11-2
abundance: .
j_gene: TRBJ1-1
d_gene: TRBD1
CDR3nt: TGTGCCAGCAATGAACCGGGACAGGGGGCGAAGGCTTTCTTT
CDR3aa: CASNEPGQGAKAFF

v_gene: TRBV10-3
abundance: few
j_gene: TRBJ1-2
d_gene: TRBD1
CDR3nt: TGTGCCACCCTGGACAGGGTGGGAAACTATGGCTACACCTTC
CDR3aa: CATLDRVGNYGYTF

v_gene: TRBV18
abundance: .
j_gene: TRBJ2-5
d_gene: TRBD2
CDR3nt: TGTGCCAGCTCACCCGGGACTAGTGGGCGCGAGACCCAGTACTTC
CDR3aa: CASSPGTSGRETQYF

v_gene: TRBV7-8
abundance: .
j_gene: TRBJ2-7
d_gene: .
CDR3nt: TGTGCCAGCAGCCCTAACAGGGTCGGTAACGAGCAGTACTTC
CDR3aa: CASSPNRVGNEQYF

v_gene: TRBV11-2
abundance: .
j_gene: TRBJ2-7
d_gene: .
CDR3nt: TGTGCCAGCAGCTCTGTAGAGGTTGAGCAGTACTTC
CDR3aa: CASSSVEVEQYF

v_gene: TRBV10-3
abundance: .
j_gene: TRBJ2-6
d_gene: .
CDR3nt: TGTGCCATCAGTCGGGAGTCTGGGGCCAACGTCCTGACTTTC
CDR3aa: CAISRESGANVLTF

v_gene: TRBV6-1
abundance: .
j_gene: TRBJ1-2
d_gene: .
CDR3nt: TGTGCCAGCAGTGAAGCGAGGAACTATGGCTACACCTTC
CDR3aa: CASSEARNYGYTF

v_gene: TRBV5-4
abundance: once
j_gene: TRBJ2-7
d_gene: TRBD1
CDR3nt: TGTGCCAGCAGCTTTGACCGGGACAGGGTGTACGAGCAGTACTTC
CDR3aa: CASSFDRDRVYEQYF

v_gene: TRBV11-3
abundance: .
j_gene: TRBJ2-3
d_gene: .
CDR3nt: TGTGCCAGCAGCCCCTCACGGGGGTCCCCAGATACGCAGTATTTT
CDR3aa: CASSPSRGSPDTQYF

v_gene: TRBV6-1
abundance: .
j_gene: TRBJ1-2
d_gene: .
CDR3nt: TGTGCCAGCAGTGAAGGTGACGGTGCGGGTGGCTACACCTTC
CDR3aa: CASSEGDGAGGYTF

v_gene: TRBV25-1
abundance: .
j_gene: TRBJ2-1
d_gene: .
CDR3nt: TGTGCCAGCAGTGAATTACCCCCTATGAATGAGCAGTTCTTC
CDR3aa: CASSELPPMNEQFF

v_gene: TRBV15
abundance: .
j_gene: TRBJ2-7
d_gene: .
CDR3nt: TGTGCCACCAGCATAACACGCGGGTTCAGCTCCTACGAGCAGTACTTC
CDR3aa: CATSITRGFSSYEQYF

v_gene: TRBV6-5
abundance: .
j_gene: TRBJ2-5
d_gene: .
CDR3nt: TGTGCCAGCAGTTACTCGATAGGACACATCTACGAGACCCAGTACTTC
CDR3aa: CASSYSIGHIYETQYF

v_gene: TRBV6-5
abundance: .
j_gene: TRBJ2-1
d_gene: .
CDR3nt: TGTGCCAGCAGTTACTCGTCCGGGAATGAGCAGTTCTTC
CDR3aa: CASSYSSGNEQFF

v_gene: TRBV11-3
abundance: .
j_gene: TRBJ2-3
d_gene: .
CDR3nt: TGTGCCAGCAGCTTGCTAGGGGGCACAGATACGCAGTATTTT
CDR3aa: CASSLLGGTDTQYF